This T cell receptor (beta chain) was recovered during a study of blood T cell repertoires in COVID-19. Study summary: Spain, Italy and the United States supplied samples that represented acute and convalescent COVID-19. PBMCs, B-cell-depleted T cells, or T cells provided the cDNA or gDNA that made up the material.

Source study methods: Amplifying reference gene primers gave estimates of nucleated cell counts. The protocol was immunoSEQ multiplex PCR, while the TCRdb copy is restricted to in-frame clones and leaves out a portion. V, J and clone size are those of that table, while D and trimming were read from the DNA. The sample comprises 250,000 to 350,000 clones, 87% of which are singletons, and 6.5% to 9.5% rests with the top ten. The CDR3 has 13 residues. The germline V gene has CDR1 MNHEY and CDR2 SVGAGI. V lost 7 bases, J lost 5 bases, and 14 bases lay in between. The J gene is TRBJ2-5, the V gene TRBV6-5; TRBD2 is a possible D gene (5 bases). This receptor was taken from a woman aged 45-65 years who had recovered from COVID-19. Material for sequencing was peripheral blood. This CDR3 is CASTSPGRETQYF. CDR3 DNA sequence: TGTGCCAGCACCTCACCGGGAAGGGAGACCCAGTACTTC.